Listed here is a single T cell receptor beta chain. V lost 9 bases and J lost 0; bases outside the gene matches: 4. The length of the CDR3 is 16 residues. CDR1 is SNHLY, CDR2 FYNNEI, per germline. The sample originates from a study of cytomegalovirus exposure and HLA in healthy donors. Turning to the study itself: Ancestry clustering placed 70% to 85% of several hundred genotyped donors in the Caucasian-associated cluster.

PCR used 60 Vbeta primers and 13 Jbeta primers. Profiled with immunoSEQ multiplex PCR; TCRdb holds only in-frame clones, not every one. The data hold roughly 100,000 clones, with around three quarters observed a single time. The receptor comes from a female donor in good health and CMV-seropositive. The sample was PBMCs. The V and J genes are TRBV2 and TRBJ2-6; 11 bases fit TRBD1. CDR3 protein: CARDRGPPSGANVLTF. The CDR3 DNA reads TGTGCCAGGGACAGGGGGCCCCCCTCTGGGGCCAACGTCCTGACTTTC.